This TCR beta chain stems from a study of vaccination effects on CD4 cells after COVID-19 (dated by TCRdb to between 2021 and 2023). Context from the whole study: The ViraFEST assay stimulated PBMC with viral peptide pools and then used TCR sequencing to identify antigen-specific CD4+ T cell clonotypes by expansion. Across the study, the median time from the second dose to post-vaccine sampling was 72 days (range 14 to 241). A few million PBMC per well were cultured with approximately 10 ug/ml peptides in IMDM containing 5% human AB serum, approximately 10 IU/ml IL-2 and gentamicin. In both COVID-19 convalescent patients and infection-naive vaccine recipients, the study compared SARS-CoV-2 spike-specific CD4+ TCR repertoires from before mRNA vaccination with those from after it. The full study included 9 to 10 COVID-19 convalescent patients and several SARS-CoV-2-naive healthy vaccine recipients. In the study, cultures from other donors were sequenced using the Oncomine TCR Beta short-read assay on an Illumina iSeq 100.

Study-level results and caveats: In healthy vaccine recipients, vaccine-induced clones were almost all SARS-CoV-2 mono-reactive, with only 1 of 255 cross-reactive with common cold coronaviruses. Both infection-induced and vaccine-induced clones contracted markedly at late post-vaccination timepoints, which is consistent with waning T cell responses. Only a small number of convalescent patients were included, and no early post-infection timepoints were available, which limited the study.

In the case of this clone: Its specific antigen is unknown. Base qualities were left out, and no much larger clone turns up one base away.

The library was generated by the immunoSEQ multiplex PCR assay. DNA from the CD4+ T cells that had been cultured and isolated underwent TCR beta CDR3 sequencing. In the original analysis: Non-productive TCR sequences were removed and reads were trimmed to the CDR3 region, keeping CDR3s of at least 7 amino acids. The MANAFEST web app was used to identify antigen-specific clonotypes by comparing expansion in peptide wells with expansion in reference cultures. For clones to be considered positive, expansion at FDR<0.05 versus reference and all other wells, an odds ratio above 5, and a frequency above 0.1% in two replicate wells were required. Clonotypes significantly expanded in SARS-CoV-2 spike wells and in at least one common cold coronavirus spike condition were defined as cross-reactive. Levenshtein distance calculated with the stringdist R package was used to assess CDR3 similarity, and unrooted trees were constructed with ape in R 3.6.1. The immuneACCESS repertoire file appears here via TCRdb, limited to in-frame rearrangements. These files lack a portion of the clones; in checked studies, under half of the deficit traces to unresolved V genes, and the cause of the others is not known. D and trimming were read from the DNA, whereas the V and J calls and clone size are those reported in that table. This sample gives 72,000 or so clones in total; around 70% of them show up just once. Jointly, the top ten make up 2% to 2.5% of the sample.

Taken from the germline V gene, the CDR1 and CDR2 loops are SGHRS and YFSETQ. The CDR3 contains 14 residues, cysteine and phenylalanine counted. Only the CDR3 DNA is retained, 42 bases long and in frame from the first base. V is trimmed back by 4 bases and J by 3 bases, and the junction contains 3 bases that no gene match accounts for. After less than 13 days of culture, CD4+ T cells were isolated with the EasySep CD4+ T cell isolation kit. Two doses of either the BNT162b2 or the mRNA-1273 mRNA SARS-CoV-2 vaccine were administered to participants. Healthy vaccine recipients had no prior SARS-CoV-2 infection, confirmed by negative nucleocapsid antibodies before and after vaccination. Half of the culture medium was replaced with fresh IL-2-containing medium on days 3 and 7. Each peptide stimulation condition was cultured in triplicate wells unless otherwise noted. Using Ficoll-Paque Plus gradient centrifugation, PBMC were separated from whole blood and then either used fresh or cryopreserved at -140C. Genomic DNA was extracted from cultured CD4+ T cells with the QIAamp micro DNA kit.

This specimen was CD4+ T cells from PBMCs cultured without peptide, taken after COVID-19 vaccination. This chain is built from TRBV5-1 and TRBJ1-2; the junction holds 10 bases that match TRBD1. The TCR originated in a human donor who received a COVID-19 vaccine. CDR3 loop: CASSGDRGDYGYTF. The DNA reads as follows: TGCGCCAGCAGCGGGGACAGGGGAGACTATGGCTACACCTTC.